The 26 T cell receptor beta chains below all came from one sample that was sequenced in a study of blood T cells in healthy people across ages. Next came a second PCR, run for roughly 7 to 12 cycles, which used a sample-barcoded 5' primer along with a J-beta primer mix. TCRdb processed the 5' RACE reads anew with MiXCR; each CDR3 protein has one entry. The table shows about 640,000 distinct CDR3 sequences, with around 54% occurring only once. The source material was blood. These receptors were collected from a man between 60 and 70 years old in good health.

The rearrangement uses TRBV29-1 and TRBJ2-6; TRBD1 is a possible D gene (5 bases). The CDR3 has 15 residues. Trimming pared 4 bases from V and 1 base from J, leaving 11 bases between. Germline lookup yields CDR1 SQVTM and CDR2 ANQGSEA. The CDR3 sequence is CSVGQGLSGANVLTF. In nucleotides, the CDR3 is TGCAGCGTTGGGCAGGGTTTATCTGGGGCCAACGTCCTGACTTTC.

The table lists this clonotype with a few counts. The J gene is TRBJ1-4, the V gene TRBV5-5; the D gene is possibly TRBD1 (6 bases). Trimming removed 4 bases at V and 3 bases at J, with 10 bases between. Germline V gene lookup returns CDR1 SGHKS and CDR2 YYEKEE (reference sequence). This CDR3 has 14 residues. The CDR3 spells CASSLNRANEKLFF. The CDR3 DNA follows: TGTGCCAGCAGCCTGAACAGGGCTAATGAAAAACTGTTTTTT.

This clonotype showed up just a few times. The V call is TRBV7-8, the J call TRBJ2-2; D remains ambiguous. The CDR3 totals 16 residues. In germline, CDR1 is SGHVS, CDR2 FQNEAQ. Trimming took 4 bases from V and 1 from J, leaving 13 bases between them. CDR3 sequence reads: CASSSGRTGNTGELFF. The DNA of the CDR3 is TGTGCCAGCAGCTCAGGAAGGACGGGGAACACCGGGGAGCTGTTTTTT. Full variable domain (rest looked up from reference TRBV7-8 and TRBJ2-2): GAGVSQSPRYKVAKRGQDVALRCDPISGHVSLFWYQQALGQGPEFLTYFQNEAQLDKSGLPSDRFFAERPEGSVSTLKIQRTQQEDSAVYLCASSSGRTGNTGELFFGEGSRLTVL.

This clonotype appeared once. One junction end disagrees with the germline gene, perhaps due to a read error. The CDR3 reads CASSMGEQATQYF. The DNA for the CDR3 is TGTGCCAGCAGTATGGGGGAACAAGCGACCCAGTACTTC. The chain has TRBV12-3 or TRBV12-4 and TRBJ2-7, with D perhaps assigned TRBD1 or TRBD2 (5 bases each). The last part of the DNA fits TRBJ2-5 better; the J call may be wrong. The CDR3 loop spans 13 amino acids.

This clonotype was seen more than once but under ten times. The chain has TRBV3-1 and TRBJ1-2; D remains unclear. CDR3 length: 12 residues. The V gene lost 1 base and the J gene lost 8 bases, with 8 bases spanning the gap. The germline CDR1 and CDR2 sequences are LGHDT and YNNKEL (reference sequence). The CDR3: CASSQGVWGYTF. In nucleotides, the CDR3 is TGTGCCAGCAGCCAAGGGGTTTGGGGCTACACCTTC.

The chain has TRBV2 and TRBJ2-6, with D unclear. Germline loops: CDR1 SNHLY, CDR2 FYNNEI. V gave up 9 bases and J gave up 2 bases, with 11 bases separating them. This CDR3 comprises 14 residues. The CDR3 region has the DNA TGTGCCAGACAGACTGACCCTGGGGCCAACGTCCTGACTTTC. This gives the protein CARQTDPGANVLTF.

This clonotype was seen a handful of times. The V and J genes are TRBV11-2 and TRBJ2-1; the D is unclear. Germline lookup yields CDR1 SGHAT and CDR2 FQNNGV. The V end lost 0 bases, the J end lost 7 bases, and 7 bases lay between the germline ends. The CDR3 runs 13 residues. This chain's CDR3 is CASSLDRRNEQFF. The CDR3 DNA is TGTGCCAGCAGCTTAGATCGTCGGAATGAGCAGTTCTTC.

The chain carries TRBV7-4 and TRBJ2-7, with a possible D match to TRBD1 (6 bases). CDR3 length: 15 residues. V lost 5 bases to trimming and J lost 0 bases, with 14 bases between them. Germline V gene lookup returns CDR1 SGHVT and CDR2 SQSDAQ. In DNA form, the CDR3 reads TGTGCCAGCAGCCGTGGGCCAGGGGCCTCCTACGAGCAGTACTTC. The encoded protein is CASSRGPGASYEQYF.

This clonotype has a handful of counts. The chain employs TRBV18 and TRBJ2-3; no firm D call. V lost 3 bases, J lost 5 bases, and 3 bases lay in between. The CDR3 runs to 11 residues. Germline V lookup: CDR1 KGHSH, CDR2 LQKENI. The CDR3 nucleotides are TGTGCCAGCTCACCTGAAGATACGCAGTATTTT. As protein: CASSPEDTQYF.

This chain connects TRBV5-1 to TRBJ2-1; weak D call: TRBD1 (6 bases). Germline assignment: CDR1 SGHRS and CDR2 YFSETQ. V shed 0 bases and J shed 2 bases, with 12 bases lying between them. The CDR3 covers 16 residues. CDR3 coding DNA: TGCGCCAGCAGCTTGGACCCGGGACAACCCTACAATGAGCAGTTCTTC. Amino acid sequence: CASSLDPGQPYNEQFF.

CDR3 sequence reads: CASSTGGGLTEAFF. CDR3 DNA: TGCGCCAGCAGCACCGGCGGGGGGCTCACTGAAGCTTTCTTT. V is TRBV5-1 and J is TRBJ1-1; perhaps TRBD1 as D (6 bases). Trimming pared 4 bases from V and 4 bases from J, leaving 14 bases between. CDR1 is SGHRS and CDR2 is YFSETQ in the germline V gene. The CDR3 contains 14 residues.

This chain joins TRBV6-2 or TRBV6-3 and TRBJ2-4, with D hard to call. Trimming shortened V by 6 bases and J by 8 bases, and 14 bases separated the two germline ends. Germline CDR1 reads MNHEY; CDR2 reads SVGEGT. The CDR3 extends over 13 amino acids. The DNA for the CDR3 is TGTGCCAGCAGACCAGGACCCAACCACATTCAGTACTTC. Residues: CASRPGPNHIQYF.

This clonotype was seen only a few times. This chain's CDR3 is CASGRDEGAANEKLFF. In DNA, the CDR3 is TGCGCCAGCGGACGGGACGAGGGAGCGGCTAATGAAAAACTGTTTTTT. J is TRBJ1-4 and V is TRBV4-1; possible D gene TRBD1, 5 bases. V was pared by 8 bases and J by 3 bases, with 19 bases between. Germline CDR1 reads MGHRA; CDR2 reads YSYEKL. This CDR3 region has 16 residues.

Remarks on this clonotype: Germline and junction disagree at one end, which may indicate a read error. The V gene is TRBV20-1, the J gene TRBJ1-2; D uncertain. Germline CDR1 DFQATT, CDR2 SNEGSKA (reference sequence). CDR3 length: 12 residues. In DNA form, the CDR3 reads TGCAGTGCAAGAGGTTCAGGAGGGATATACACCTTC. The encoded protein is CSARGSGGIYTF.

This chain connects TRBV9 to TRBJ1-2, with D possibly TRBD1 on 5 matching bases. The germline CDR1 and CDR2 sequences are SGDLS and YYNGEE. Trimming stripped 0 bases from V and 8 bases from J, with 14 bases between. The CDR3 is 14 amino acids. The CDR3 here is CASSVGDGPWGYTF. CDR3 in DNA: TGTGCCAGCAGCGTAGGGGACGGCCCATGGGGCTACACCTTC. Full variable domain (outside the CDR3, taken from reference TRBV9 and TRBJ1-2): DSGVTQTPKHLITATGQRVTLRCSPRSGDLSVYWYQQSLDQGLQFLIQYYNGEERAKGNILERFSAQQFPDLHSELNLSSLELGDSALYFCASSVGDGPWGYTFGSGTRLTVV.

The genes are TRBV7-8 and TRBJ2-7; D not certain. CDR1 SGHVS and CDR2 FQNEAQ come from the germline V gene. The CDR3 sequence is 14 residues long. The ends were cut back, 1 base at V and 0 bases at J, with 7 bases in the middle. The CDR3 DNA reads TGTGCCAGCAGCTTAGAGCGATACTCCTACGAGCAGTACTTC. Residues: CASSLERYSYEQYF.

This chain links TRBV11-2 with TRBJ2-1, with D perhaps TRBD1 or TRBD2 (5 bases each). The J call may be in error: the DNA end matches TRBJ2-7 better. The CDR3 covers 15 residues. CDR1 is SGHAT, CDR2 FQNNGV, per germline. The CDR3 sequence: CASSSGRASPYEQYF. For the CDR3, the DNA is TGTGCCAGCAGCTCGGGACGCGCAAGCCCCTACGAGCAGTACTTC.

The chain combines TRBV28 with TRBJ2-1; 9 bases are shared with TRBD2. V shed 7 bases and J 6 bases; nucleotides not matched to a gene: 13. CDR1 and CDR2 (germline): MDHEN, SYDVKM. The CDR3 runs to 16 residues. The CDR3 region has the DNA TGTGCCAGCAAGGGAAACTCGCGGGGGGGCCGCAATGAGCAGTTCTTC. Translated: CASKGNSRGGRNEQFF.

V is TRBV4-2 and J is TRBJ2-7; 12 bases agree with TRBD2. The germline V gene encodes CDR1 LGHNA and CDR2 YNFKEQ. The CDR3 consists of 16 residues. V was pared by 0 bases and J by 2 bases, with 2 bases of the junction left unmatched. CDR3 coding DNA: TGTGCCAGCAGCCAAGAAGGGACTAGCGGGCCCTACGAGCAGTACTTC. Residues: CASSQEGTSGPYEQYF.

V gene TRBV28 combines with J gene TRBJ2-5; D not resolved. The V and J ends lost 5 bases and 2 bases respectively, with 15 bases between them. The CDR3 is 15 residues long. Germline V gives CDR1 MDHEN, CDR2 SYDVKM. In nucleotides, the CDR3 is TGTGCCAGCAGTGGGAAGGGATGGCCTCAAGAGACCCAGTACTTC. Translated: CASSGKGWPQETQYF.

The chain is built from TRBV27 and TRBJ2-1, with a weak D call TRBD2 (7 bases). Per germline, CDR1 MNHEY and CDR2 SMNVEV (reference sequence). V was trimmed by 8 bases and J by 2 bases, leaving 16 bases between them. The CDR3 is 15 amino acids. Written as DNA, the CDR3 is TGTGCCAGCCGGAGGGGGGGCCTCACCTACAATGAGCAGTTCTTC. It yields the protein CASRRGGLTYNEQFF.

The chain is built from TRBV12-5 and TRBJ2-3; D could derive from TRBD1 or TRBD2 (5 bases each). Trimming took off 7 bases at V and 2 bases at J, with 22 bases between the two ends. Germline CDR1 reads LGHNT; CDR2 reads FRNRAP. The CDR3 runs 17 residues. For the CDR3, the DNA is TGTGCTAGTGCCCAAATCCTGACGGGGCCTGACACAGATACGCAGTATTTT. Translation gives CASAQILTGPDTDTQYF. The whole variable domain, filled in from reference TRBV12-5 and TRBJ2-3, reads DARVTQTPRHKVTEMGQEVTMRCQPILGHNTVFWYRQTMMQGLELLAYFRNRAPLDDSGMPKDRFSAEMPDATLATLKIQPSEPRDSAVYFCASAQILTGPDTDTQYFGPGTRLTVL.

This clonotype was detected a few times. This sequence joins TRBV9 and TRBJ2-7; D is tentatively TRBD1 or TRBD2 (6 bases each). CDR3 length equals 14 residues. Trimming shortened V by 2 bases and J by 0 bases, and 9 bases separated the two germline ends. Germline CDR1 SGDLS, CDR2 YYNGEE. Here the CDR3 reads CASSVGGVSYEQYF. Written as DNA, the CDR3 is TGTGCCAGCAGCGTGGGGGGCGTCTCCTACGAGCAGTACTTC.

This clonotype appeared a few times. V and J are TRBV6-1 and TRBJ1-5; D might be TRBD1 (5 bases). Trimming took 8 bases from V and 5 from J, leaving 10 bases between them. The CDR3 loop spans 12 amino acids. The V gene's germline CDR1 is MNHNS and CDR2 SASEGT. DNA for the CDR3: TGTGCCAGCCGGGACGGAGATCAGCCCCAGCATTTT. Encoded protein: CASRDGDQPQHF.

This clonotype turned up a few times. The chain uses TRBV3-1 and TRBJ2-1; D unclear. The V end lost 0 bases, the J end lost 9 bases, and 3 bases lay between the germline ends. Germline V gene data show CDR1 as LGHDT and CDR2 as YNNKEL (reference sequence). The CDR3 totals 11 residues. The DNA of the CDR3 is TGTGCCAGCAGCCAAGAAGTTGAGCAGTTCTTC. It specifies CASSQEVEQFF.

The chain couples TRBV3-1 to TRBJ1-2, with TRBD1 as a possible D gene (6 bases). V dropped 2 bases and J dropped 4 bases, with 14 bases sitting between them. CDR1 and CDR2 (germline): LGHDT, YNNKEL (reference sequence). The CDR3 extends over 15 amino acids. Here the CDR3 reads CASSQHSGTSYGYTF. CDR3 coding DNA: TGTGCCAGCAGCCAACACTCCGGGACAAGCTATGGCTACACCTTC. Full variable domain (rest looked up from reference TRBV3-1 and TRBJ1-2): DTAVSQTPKYLVTQMGNDKSIKCEQNLGHDTMYWYKQDSKKFLKIMFSYNNKELIINETVPNRFSPKSPDKAHLNLHINSLELGDSAVYFCASSQHSGTSYGYTFGSGTRLTVV.